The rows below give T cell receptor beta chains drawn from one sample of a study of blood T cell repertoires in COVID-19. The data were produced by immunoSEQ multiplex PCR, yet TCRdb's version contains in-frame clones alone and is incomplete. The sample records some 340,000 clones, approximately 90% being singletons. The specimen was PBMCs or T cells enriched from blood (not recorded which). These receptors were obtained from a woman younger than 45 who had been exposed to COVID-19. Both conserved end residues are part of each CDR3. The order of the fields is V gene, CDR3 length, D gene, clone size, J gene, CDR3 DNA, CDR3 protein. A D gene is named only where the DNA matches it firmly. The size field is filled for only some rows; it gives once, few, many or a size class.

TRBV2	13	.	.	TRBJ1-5	TGTGCCAGCAGCCTCACCGGTCAACAGCCCCAGCATTTT	CASSLTGQQPQHF
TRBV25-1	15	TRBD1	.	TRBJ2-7	TGTGCCAGCAGTGAACCGGACAGGGCCGCCTACGAGCAGTACTTC	CASSEPDRAAYEQYF
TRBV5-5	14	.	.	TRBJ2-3	TGTGCCAGCAGCTTGGCGGCAGGGGCAGATACGCAGTATTTT	CASSLAAGADTQYF
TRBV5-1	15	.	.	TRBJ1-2	TGCGCCAGCAGCTTGGTGGAGGAACGAGGCTATGGCTACACCTTC	CASSLVEERGYGYTF
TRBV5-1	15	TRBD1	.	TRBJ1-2	TGCGCCAGCAGCCCCGGACAGGACTTGGGCTATGGCTACACCTTC	CASSPGQDLGYGYTF
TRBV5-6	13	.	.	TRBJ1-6	TGTGCCAGCAGCTTCGTCGGGAATTCACCCCTCCACTTT	CASSFVGNSPLHF
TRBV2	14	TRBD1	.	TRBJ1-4	TGTGCCAGCAAAAACAGGGGGGAAAATGAAAAACTGTTTTTT	CASKNRGENEKLFF
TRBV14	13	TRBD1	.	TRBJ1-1	TGTGCCAGCAGCGGACAGGGGTACACTGAAGCTTTCTTT	CASSGQGYTEAFF
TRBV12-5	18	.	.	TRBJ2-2	TGTGCTAGTGGTTTGGCCCTCTTTGGGCTAGGGGGATCCGGGGAGCTGTTTTTT	CASGLALFGLGGSGELFF
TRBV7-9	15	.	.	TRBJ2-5	TGTGCCAGCAGCTTAAGGGGCGGGGTGGAGGAGACCCAGTACTTC	CASSLRGGVEETQYF
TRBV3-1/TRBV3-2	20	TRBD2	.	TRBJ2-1	TGTGCCAGCAGCCGGATAGGGACTAGCGGGGGGAAATTCTCCTACAATGAGCAGTTCTTC	CASSRIGTSGGKFSYNEQFF
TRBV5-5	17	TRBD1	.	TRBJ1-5	TGTGCCAGCAGCCGACTCTGGACAGGGGGCGGCAATCAGCCCCAGCATTTT	CASSRLWTGGGNQPQHF
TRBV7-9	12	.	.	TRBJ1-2	TGTGCCAGCAGCCCCTCGGGGGGGGGCTACACCTTC	CASSPSGGGYTF
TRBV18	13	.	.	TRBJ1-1	TGTGCCAGCTCGGCACAGGGGAACACTGAAGCTTTCTTT	CASSAQGNTEAFF
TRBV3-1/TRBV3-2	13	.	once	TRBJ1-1	TGTGCCAGCAGCCAAGATAGGGGCGCATCGGCTTTCTTT	CASSQDRGASAFF
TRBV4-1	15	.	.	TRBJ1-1	TGCGCCAGCAGCTTTCGAGGGCAGTTGAACACTGAAGCTTTCTTT	CASSFRGQLNTEAFF
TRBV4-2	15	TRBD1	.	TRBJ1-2	TGTGCCAGCAGCAAAGCAGGGGGTGAGGACTATGGCTACACCTTC	CASSKAGGEDYGYTF
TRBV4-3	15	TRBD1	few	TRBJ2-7	TGCGCCAGCAGCCCAGCGACGGGACAGGTCTACGAGCAGTACTTC	CASSPATGQVYEQYF
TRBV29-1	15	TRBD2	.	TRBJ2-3	TGCAGCGTTGAGGGCCTAGCGGGCGCCACAGATACGCAGTATTTT	CSVEGLAGATDTQYF
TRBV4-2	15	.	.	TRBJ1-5	TGTGCCAGCAGCCTCGAACCCGGGGGGGATCAGCCCCAGCATTTT	CASSLEPGGDQPQHF
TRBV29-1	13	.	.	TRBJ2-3	TGCAGCGTTGACAGTTTTATAACAGATACGCAGTATTTT	CSVDSFITDTQYF
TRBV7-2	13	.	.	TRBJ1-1	TGTGCCAGCAGCTTAAAAGGGGACACTGAAGCTTTCTTT	CASSLKGDTEAFF
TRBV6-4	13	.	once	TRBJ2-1	TGTGCCAGCAAGAACAACTCCTACAATGAGCAGTTCTTC	CASKNNSYNEQFF
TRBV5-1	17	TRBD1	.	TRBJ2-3	TGCGCCAGCAGCTTGGGGGGCCCGGGACAGCTCACAGATACGCAGTATTTT	CASSLGGPGQLTDTQYF
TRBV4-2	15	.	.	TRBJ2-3	TGTGCCAGCAGCCAAGATCTCCTAGCCGCAGATACGCAGTATTTT	CASSQDLLAADTQYF
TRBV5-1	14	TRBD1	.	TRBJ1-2	TGCGCCAGCAGCTTCGGTGACAGGGTCTATGGCTACACCTTC	CASSFGDRVYGYTF
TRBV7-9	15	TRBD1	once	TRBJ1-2	TGTGCCAGCAGCGGATCCGGACAGGGTCTAAGTGGCTACACCTTC	CASSGSGQGLSGYTF
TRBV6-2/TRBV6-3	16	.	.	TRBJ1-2	TGTGCCAGCAGTTACCCTCGTTGGAGGGGCCCTTTTGGCTACACCTTC	CASSYPRWRGPFGYTF
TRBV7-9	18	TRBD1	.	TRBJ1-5	TGTGCCAGCAGCTTAGGCAGGGGGGCCGGAGGGAGCAATCAGCCCCAGCATTTT	CASSLGRGAGGSNQPQHF
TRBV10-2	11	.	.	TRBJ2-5	TGCGCCAGCCGCCTACAAGAGACCCAGTACTTC	CASRLQETQYF
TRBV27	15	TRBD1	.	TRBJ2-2	TGTGCCAGCAGCCGAAGGACAGGGGGTGACCGGGAGCTGTTTTTT	CASSRRTGGDRELFF
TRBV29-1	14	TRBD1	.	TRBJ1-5	TGCAGCGTTGAGACAGGGGGCATAGATCAGCCCCAGCATTTT	CSVETGGIDQPQHF
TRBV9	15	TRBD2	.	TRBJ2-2	TGTGCCAGCAGCATAACTAGCGGGAGCACCGGGGAGCTGTTTTTT	CASSITSGSTGELFF
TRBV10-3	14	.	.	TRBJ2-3	TGTGCCATCAGTAGTCGCGCGGAGGCAGATACGCAGTATTTT	CAISSRAEADTQYF
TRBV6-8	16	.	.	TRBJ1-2	TGTGCCAGCAGTTTCCTACCCCGGGCAGGGCTTGATGGCTACACCTTC	CASSFLPRAGLDGYTF
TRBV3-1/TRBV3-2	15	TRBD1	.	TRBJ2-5	TGTGCCAGCAGCCAACCGGGACAGTCGGAAGAGACCCAGTACTTC	CASSQPGQSEETQYF
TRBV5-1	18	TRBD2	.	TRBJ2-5	TGCGCCAGCAGCTTGGTTCGAGCTAGCGGGGGGGCCGGAGAGACCCAGTACTTC	CASSLVRASGGAGETQYF